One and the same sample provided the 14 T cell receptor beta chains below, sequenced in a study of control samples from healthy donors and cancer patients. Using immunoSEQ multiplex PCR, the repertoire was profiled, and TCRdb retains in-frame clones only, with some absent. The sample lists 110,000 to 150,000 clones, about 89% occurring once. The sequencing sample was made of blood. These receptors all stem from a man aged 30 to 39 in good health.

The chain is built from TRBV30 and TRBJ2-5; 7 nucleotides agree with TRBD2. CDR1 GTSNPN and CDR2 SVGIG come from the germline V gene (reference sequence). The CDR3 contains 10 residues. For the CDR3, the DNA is TGTGCAGCGGGGCAAGAGACCCAGTACTTC. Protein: CAAGQETQYF.

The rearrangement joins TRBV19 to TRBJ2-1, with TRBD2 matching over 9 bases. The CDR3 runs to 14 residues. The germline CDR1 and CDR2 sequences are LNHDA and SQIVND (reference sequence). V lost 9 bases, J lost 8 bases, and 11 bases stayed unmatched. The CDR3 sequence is CASPRREGMYEQFF. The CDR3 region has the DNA TGTGCCAGCCCACGGCGGGAGGGTATGTATGAGCAGTTCTTC. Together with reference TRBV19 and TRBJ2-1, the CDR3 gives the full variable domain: DGGITQSPKYLFRKEGQNVTLSCEQNLNHDAMYWYRQDPGQGLRLIYYSQIVNDFQKGDIAEGYSVSREKKESFPLTVTSAQKNPTAFYLCASPRREGMYEQFFGPGTRLTVL.

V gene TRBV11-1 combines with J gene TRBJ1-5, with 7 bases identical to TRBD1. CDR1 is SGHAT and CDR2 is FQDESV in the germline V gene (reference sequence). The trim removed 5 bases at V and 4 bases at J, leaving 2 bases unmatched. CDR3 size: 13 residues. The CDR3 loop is CASSKQGNQPQHF. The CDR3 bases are TGTGCCAGCAGCAAACAGGGGAATCAGCCCCAGCATTTT.

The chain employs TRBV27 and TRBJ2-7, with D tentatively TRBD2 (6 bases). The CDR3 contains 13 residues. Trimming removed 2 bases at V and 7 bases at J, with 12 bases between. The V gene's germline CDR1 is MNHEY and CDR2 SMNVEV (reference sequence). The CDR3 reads CASSLTLAWEQYF. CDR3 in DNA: TGTGCCAGCAGTTTAACTCTAGCGTGGGAGCAGTACTTC.

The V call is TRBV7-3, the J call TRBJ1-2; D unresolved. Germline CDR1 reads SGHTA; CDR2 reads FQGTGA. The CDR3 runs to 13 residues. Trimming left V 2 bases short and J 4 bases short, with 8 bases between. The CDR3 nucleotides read TGTGCCAGCAGCTTAGGGCCCACCTATGGCTACACCTTC. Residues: CASSLGPTYGYTF.

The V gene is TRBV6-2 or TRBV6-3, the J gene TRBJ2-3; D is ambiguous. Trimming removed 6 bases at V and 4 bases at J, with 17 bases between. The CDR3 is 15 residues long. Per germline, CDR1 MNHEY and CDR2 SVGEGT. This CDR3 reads CASSIGVQLADTQYF. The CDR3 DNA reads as TGTGCCAGCAGCATCGGCGTTCAATTAGCAGATACGCAGTATTTT.

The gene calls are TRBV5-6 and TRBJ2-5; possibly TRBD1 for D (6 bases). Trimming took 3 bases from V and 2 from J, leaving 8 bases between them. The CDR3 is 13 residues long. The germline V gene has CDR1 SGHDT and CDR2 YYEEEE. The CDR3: CASSSTGQETQYF. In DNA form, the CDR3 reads TGTGCCAGCAGCTCGACAGGACAAGAGACCCAGTACTTC.

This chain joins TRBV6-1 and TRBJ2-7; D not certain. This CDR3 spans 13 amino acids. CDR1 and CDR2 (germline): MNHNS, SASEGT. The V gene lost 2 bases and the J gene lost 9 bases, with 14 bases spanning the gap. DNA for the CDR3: TGTGCCAGCAGTGAACTTAACAAGTCTGGGCAGTACTTC. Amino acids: CASSELNKSGQYF.

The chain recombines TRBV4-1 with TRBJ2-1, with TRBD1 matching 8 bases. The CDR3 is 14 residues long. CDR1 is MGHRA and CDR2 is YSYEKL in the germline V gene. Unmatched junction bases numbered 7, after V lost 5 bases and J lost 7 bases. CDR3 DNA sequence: TGCGCCAGCAGCATTTCGGACAGGGCAAATGAGCAGTTCTTC. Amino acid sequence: CASSISDRANEQFF.

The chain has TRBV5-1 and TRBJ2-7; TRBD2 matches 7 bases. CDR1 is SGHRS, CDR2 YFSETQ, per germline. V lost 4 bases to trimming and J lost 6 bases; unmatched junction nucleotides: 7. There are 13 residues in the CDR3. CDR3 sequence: CASSLRGVSEQYF. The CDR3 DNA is TGCGCCAGCAGCCTTCGGGGGGTATCCGAGCAGTACTTC.

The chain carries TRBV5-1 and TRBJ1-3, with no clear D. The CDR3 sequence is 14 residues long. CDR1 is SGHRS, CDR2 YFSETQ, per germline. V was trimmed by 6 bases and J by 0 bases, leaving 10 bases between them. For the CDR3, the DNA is TGCGCCAGCACCCAAGGGTCCTCTGGAAACACCATATATTTT. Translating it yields CASTQGSSGNTIYF.

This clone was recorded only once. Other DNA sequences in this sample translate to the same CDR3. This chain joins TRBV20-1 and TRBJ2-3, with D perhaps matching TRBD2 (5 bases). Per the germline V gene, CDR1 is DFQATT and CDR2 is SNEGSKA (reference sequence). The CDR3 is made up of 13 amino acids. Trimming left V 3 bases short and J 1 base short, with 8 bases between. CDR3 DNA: TGCAGTGCTAGTTTGCGGGGCACAGATACGCAGTATTTT. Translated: CSASLRGTDTQYF.

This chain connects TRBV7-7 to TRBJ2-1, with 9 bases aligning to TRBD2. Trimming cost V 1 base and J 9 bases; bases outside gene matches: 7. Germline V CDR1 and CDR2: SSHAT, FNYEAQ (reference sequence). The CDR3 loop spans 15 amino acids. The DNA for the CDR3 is TGTGCCAGCAGCTTAGAGGCGGGGGGGCTTCGTGAGCAGTTCTTC. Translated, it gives CASSLEAGGLREQFF.

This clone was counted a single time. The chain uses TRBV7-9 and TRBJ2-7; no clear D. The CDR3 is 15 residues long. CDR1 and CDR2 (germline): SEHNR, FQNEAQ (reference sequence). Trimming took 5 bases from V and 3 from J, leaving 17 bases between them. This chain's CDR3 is CASSARTGPNYEQYF. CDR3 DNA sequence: TGTGCCAGCAGCGCTCGGACCGGACCTAACTACGAGCAGTACTTC.